The TCR beta chain under discussion was sequenced for a study of blood T cells in healthy people across ages. Study-wide results and caveats: Donor CMV infection status was unknown, possibly confounding age-related changes in expanded clonotypes.

On this clonotype itself: The antigen is not known.

Per the germline V gene, CDR1 is SGHRS and CDR2 is YFSETQ. CDR3 length: 16 amino acids. A second PCR, run for roughly 6 to 11 cycles, used a sample-barcoded 5' primer plus a J-beta primer mix. From the 5' RACE reads, TCRdb called clonotypes with MiXCR, one entry per CDR3 protein. The sample contains more than 500,000 distinct CDR3 sequences, about 25% of which appear only once. This sample also belongs to another study, concerning T cells of mothers and their children.

The source is a boy younger than 10 in good health. The gene calls are TRBV5-1 and TRBJ2-5, with 11 bases identical to TRBD2. TRBJ2-1 matches the DNA end more closely, so the J call is doubtful. Input material: blood. CDR3 DNA sequence: TGCGCCACCTCTGAGCCCAGACTAGCGGGATACAATGAGCAGTTCTTC. Protein: CATSEPRLAGYNEQFF.